This T cell receptor beta chain emerged from a study of blood T cells in healthy people across ages. A few counts support this clonotype. CDR1 and CDR2 from the germline V gene are MNHNS and SASEGT. The V gene lost 6 bases and the J gene lost 3 bases, with 9 bases spanning the gap. The CDR3 length is 14 residues. PCR was performed a second time for roughly 7 to 11 cycles using a sample-barcoded 5' primer and a J-beta primer mix. TCRdb passed the 5' RACE reads through MiXCR, listing each CDR3 protein once. The table includes over 700,000 distinct CDR3 sequences, around 25% detected once. This sample also belongs to another study, concerning T cells of mothers and their children.

The TCR comes from a boy younger than 18 in good health. The chain employs TRBV6-1 and TRBJ2-6; TRBD2 is a possible D gene (5 bases). The sequenced material came from blood. The CDR3 region is CASRYRDGANVLTF. The CDR3 DNA follows: TGTGCCAGCAGATATCGGGATGGGGCCAACGTCCTGACTTTC.